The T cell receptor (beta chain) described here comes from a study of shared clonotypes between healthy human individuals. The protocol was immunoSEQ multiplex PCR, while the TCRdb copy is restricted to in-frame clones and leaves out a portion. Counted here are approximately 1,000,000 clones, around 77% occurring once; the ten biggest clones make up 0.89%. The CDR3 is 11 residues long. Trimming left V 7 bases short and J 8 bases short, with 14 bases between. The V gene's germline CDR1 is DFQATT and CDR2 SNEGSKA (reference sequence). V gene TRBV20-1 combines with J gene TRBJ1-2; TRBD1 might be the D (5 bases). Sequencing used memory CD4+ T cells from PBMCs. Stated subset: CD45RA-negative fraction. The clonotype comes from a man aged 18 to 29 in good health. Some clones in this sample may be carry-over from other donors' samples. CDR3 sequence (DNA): TGCAGTGGCCCCAGGGCGAGGGGCTACACCTTC. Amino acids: CSGPRARGYTF.